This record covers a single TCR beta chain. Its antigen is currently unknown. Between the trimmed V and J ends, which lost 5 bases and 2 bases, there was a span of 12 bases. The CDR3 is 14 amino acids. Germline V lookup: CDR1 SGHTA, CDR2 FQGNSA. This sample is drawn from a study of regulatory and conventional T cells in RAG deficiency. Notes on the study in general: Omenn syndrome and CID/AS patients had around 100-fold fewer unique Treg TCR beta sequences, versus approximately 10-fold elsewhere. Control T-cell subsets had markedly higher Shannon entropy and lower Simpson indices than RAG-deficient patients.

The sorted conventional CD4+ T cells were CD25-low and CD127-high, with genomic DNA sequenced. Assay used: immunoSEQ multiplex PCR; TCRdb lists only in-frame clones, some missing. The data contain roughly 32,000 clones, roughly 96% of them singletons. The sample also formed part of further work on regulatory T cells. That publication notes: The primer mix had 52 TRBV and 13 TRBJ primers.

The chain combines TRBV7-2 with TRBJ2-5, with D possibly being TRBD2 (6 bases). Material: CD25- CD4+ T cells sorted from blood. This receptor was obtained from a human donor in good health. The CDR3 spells CASSRGTSQETQYF. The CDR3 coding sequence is TGTGCCAGCAGCCGAGGGACTTCTCAAGAGACCCAGTACTTC.